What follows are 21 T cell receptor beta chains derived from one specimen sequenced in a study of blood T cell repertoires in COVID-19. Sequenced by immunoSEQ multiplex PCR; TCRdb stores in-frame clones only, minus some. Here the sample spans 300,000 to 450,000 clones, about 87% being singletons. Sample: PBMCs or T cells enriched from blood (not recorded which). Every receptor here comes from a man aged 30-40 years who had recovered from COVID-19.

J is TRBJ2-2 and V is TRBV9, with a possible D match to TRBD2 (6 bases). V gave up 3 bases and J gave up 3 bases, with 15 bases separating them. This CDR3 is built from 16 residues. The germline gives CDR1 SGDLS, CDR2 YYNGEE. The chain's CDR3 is CASSGPYGGDTGELFF. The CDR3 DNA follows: TGTGCCAGCAGCGGACCTTACGGCGGGGACACCGGGGAGCTGTTTTTT.

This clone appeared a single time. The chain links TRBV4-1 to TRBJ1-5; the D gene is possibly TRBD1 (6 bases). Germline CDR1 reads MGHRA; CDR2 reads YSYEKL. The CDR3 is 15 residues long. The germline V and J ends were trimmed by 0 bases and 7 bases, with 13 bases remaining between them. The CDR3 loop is CASSQDSGVQQPQHF. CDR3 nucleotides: TGCGCCAGCAGCCAAGATTCAGGGGTTCAGCAGCCCCAGCATTTT.

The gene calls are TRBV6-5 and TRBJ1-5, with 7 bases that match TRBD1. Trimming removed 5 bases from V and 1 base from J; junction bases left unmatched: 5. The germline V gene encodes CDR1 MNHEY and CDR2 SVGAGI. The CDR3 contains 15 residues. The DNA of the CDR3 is TGTGCCAGCAGTAACACAGGGGTCAGCAATCAGCCCCAGCATTTT. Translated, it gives CASSNTGVSNQPQHF.

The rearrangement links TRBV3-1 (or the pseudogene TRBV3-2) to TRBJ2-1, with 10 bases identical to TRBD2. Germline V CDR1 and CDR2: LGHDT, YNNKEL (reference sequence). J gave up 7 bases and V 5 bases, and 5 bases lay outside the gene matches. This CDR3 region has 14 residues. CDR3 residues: CASSTLAGVNEQFF. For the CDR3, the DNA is TGTGCCAGCAGCACTCTAGCGGGGGTTAATGAGCAGTTCTTC.

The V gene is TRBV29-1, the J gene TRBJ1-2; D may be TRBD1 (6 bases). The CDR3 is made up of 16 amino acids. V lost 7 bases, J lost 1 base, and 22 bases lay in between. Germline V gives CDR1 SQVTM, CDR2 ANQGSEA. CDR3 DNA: TGCAGCGCCCCCAGCCGGACAGATCCTTTTAACTATGGCTACACCTTC. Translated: CSAPSRTDPFNYGYTF.

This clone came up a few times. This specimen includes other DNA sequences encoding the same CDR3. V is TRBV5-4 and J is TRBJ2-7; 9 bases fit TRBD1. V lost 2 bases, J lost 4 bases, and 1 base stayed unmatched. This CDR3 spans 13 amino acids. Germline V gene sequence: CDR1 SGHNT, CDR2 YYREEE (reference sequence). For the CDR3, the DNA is TGTGCCAGCAGCTTTGACAGGGGGTACGAGCAGTACTTC. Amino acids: CASSFDRGYEQYF.

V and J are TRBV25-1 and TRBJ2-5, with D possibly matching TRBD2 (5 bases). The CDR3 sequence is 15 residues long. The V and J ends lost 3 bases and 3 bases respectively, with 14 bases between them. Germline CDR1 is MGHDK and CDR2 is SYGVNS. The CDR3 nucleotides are TGTGCCAGCAGTGATCCTACGCGGGTTGAAGAGACCCAGTACTTC. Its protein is CASSDPTRVEETQYF. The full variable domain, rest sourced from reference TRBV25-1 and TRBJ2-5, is EADIYQTPRYLVIGTGKKITLECSQTMGHDKMYWYQQDPGMELHLIHYSYGVNSTEKGDLSSESTVSRIRTEHFPLTLESARPSHTSQYLCASSDPTRVEETQYFGPGTRLLVL.

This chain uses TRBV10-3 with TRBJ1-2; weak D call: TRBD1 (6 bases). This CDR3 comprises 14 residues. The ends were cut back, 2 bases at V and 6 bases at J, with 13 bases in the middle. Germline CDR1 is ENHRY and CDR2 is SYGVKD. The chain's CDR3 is CAISEVRGSNGYTF. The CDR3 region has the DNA TGTGCCATCAGTGAGGTCAGGGGCTCTAATGGCTACACCTTC.

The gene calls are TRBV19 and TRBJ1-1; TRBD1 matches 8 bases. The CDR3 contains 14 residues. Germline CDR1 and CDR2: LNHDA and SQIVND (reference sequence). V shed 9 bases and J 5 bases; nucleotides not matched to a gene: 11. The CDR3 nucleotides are TGTGCCAGCCACACCGCACAGGGGGAGACTGAAGCTTTCTTT. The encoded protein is CASHTAQGETEAFF.

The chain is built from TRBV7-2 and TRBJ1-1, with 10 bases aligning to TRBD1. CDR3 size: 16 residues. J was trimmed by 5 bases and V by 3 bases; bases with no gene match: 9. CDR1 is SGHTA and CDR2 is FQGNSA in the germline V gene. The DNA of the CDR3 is TGTGCCAGCAGCTTTAGCTGGACAGGGGGAGGAACTGAAGCTTTCTTT. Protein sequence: CASSFSWTGGGTEAFF.

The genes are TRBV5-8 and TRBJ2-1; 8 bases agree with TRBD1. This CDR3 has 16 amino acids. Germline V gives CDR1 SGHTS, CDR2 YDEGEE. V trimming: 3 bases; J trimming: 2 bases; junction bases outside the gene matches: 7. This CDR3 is CASSSGTGNTYNEQFF. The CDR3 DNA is TGTGCCAGCAGCTCCGGGACAGGTAACACCTACAATGAGCAGTTCTTC.

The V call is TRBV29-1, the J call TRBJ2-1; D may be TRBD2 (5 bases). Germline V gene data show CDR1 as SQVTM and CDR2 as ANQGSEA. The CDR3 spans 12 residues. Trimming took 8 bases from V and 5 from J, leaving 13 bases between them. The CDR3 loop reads CSHFGRDNEQFF. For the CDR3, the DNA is TGCAGCCACTTCGGGCGGGACAATGAGCAGTTCTTC.

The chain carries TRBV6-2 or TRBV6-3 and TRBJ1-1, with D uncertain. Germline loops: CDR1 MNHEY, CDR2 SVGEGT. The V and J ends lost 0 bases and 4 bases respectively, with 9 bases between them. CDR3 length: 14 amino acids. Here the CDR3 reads CASSYSIGVTEAFF. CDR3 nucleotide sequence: TGTGCCAGCAGTTACTCGATCGGGGTCACTGAAGCTTTCTTT.

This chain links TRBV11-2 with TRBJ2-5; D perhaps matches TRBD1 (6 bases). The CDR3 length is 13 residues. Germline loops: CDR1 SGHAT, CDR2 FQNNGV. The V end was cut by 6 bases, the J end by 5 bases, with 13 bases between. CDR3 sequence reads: CASSSGVGETQYF. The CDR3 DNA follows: TGTGCCAGCAGTTCAGGGGTCGGGGAGACCCAGTACTTC.

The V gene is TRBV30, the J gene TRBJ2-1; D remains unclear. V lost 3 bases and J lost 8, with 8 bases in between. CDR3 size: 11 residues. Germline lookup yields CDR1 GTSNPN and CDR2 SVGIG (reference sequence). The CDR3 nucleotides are TGTGCCTGGAGCAACCGAGATGAGCAGTTCTTC. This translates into CAWSNRDEQFF.

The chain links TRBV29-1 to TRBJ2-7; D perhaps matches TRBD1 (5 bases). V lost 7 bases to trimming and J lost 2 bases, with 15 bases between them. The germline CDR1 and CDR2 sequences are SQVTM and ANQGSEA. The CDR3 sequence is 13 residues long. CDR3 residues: CSARETGAYEQYF. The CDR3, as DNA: TGCAGCGCCAGGGAAACAGGAGCCTACGAGCAGTACTTC.

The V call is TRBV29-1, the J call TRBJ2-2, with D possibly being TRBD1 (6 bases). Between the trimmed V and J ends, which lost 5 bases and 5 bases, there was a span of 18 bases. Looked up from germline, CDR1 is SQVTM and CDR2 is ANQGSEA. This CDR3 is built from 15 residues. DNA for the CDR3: TGCAGCGTTCTCGTGGGCACAGGGCGAACCGGGGAGCTGTTTTTT. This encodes CSVLVGTGRTGELFF.

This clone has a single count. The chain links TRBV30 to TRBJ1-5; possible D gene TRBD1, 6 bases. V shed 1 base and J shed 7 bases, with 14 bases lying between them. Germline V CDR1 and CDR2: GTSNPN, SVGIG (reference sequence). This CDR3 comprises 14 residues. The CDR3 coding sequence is TGTGCCTGGAGTGCAACAGGGTTGGAGCAGCCCCAGCATTTT. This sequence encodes CAWSATGLEQPQHF.

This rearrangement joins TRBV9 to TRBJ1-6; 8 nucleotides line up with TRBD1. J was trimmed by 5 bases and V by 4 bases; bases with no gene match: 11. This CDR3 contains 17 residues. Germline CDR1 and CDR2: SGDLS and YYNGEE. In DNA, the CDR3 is TGTGCCAGCAGCCTACGTACAGGGGGAAAAGATAATTCACCCCTCCACTTT. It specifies CASSLRTGGKDNSPLHF. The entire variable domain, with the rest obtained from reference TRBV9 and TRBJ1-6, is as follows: DSGVTQTPKHLITATGQRVTLRCSPRSGDLSVYWYQQSLDQGLQFLIQYYNGEERAKGNILERFSAQQFPDLHSELNLSSLELGDSALYFCASSLRTGGKDNSPLHFGNGTRLTVT.

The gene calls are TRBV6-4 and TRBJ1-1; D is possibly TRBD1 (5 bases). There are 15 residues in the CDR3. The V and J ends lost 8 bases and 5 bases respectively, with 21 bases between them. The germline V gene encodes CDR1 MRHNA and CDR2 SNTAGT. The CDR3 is CASRMEPGGGTEAFF. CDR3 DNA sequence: TGTGCCAGCCGAATGGAACCCGGGGGTGGGACTGAAGCTTTCTTT.

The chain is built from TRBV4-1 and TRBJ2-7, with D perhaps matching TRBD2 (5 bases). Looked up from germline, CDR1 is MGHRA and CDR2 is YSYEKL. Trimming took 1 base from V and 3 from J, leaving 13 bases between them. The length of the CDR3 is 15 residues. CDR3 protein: CASSQVGITGYEQYF. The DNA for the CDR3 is TGCGCCAGCAGCCAAGTCGGGATAACGGGCTACGAGCAGTACTTC.